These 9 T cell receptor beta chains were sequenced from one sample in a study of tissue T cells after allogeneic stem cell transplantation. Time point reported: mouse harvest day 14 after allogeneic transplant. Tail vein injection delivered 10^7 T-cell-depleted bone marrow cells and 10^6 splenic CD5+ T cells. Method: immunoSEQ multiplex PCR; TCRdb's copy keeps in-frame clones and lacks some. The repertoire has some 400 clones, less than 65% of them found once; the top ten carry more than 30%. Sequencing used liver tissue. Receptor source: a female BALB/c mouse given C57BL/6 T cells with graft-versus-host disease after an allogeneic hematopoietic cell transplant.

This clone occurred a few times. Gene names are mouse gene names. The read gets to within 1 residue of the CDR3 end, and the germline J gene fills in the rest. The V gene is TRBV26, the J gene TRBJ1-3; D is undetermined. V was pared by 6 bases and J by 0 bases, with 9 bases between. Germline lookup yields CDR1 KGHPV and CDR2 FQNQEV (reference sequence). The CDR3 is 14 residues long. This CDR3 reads CASSPTISGNTLYF. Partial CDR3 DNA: TGTGCCAGCAGCCCGACAATTTCTGGAAATACGCTCTAT.

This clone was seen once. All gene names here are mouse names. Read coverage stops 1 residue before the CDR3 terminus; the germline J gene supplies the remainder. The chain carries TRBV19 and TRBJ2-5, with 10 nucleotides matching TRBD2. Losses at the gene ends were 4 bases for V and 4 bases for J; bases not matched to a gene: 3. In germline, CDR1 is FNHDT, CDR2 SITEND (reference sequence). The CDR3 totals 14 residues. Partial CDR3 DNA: TGTGCCAGCAGTCCACTGGGGGGGAAAGACACCCAGTAC. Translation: CASSPLGGKDTQY. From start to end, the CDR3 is CASSPLGGKDTQYF.

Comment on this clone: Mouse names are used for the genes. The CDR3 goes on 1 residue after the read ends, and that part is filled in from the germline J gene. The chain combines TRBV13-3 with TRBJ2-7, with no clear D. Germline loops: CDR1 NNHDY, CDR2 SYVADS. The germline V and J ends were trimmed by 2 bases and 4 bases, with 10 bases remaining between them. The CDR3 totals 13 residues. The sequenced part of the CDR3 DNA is TGTGCCAGCAGTGAACAGAACCTTTATGAACAGTAC. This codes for CASSEQNLYEQY. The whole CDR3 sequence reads CASSEQNLYEQYF.

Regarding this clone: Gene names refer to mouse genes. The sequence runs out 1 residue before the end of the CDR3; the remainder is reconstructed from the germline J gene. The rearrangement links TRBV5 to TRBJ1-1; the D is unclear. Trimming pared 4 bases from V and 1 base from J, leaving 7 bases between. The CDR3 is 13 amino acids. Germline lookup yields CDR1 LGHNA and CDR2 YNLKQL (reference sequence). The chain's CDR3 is CASSLRQNTEVFF. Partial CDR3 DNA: TGTGCCAGCAGCCTTCGACAAAACACAGAAGTCTTC.

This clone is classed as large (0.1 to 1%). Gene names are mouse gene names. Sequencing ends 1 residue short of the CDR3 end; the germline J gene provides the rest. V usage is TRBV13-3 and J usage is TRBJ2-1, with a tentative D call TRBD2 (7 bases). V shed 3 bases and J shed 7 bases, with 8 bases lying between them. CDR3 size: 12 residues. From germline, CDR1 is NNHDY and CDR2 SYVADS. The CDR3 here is CASSGGAAEQFF. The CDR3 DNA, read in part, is TGTGCCAGCAGTGGGGGGGCGGCTGAGCAGTTC.

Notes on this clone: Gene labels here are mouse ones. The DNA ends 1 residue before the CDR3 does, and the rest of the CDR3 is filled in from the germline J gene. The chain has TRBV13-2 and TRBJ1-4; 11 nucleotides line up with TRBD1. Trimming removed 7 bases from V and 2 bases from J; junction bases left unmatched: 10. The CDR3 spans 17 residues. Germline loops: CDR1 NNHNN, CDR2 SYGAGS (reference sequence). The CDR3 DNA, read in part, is TGTGCCAGCAGTGGCCCGGGACAGGGGGGGTCCAACGAAAGATTATTT. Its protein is CASSGPGQGGSNERLF. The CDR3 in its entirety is CASSGPGQGGSNERLFF.

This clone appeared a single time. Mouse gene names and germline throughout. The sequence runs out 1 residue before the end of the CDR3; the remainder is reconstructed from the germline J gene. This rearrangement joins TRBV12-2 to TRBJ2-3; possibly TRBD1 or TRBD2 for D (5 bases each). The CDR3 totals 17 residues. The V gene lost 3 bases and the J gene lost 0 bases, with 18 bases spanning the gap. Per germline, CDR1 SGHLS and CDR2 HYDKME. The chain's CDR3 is CASSAYLRGASAETLYF. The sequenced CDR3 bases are TGTGCCAGCTCTGCCTACCTGAGGGGCGCGAGTGCAGAAACGCTGTAT.

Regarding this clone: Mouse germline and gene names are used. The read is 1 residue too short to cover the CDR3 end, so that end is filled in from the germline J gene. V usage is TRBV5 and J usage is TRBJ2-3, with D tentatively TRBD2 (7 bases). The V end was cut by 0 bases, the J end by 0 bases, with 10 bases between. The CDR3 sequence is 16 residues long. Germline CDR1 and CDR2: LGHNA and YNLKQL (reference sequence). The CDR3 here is CASSQDWGASAETLYF. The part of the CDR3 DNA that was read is TGTGCCAGCAGCCAAGATTGGGGGGCTAGTGCAGAAACGCTGTAT.

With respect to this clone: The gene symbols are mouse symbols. CDR3 sequence reads: CAWSPLLDQDTQYF. The sequenced CDR3 bases are TGTGCCTGGAGTCCCTTACTGGACCAAGACACCCAGTAC. The gene calls are TRBV31 and TRBJ2-5, with D perhaps matching TRBD2 (5 bases). The DNA ends 1 residue before the CDR3 does, and the rest of the CDR3 is filled in from the germline J gene. CDR1 and CDR2 from the germline V gene are GKSSPN and SITVG. This CDR3 contains 14 residues. The V end lost 1 base, the J end lost 1 base, and 9 bases lay between the germline ends.